A selection of T cell receptor beta chains follows, all from one sample in a study of cytomegalovirus exposure and HLA in healthy donors. The table came from immunoSEQ multiplex PCR; TCRdb's copy has only in-frame clones and leaves some out. The sample comprises about 180,000 clones, around 77% of which are singletons, and 2.4% rests with the top ten. Sequencing was performed on PBMCs. These receptors were obtained from a man between 60 and 75 years old in good health and CMV-seronegative. The conserved cysteine and the conserved F or W are not part of the CDR3 here.

V,J,CDR3
TRBV7-2,TRBJ2-7,ASSLTRLATYEQY
TRBV7-2,TRBJ2-7,ASSREQFSYEQY
TRBV2,TRBJ1-1,ASGRVKNTEAF
TRBV27,TRBJ2-1,ASSLATSGGSHEQF
TRBV5-1,TRBJ2-5,ASSGSRETQY
TRBV28,TRBJ2-6,ASSRGFSGANVLT
TRBV6-5,TRBJ2-7,ASSNGPQGEQY
TRBV10-3,TRBJ2-1,AISHGSSYNEQF
TRBV5-1,TRBJ2-3,ASSLAAQGSTDTQY
TRBV5-1,TRBJ2-2,ASSLVGAGTGELF
TRBV30,TRBJ2-4,AWSAGFDIQY
TRBV28,TRBJ1-1,ATETGGYTEAF
TRBV6-6,TRBJ1-1,ASSSVNTEAF
TRBV5-1,TRBJ1-6,ASSLRQNYNSPLN
TRBV30,TRBJ1-2,AWSQTKGVSYGYT
TRBV9,TRBJ2-3,ASSVLLAGVTDTQY
TRBV5-1,TRBJ2-5,ASRPLMGARETQY
TRBV5-1,TRBJ2-1,ASSLSPGQGNEQF
TRBV18,TRBJ2-3,ASSPGLAGGSDTQY
TRBV5-1,TRBJ2-7,ASSLTGTSGSYEQY
TRBV5-1,TRBJ1-6,ASRGERGSPLH
TRBV5-1,TRBJ2-2,ASRPAGGTGELF